This T cell receptor (beta chain) was profiled in a study of blood T cells in healthy people across ages. For the study at large: T cells yielded about one barcoded beta molecule per two cells through template switching. Notes on the study in general: Measured against age, TCR beta diversity per million T cells decreased in a roughly linear manner.

A second PCR, run for roughly 7 to 11 cycles, used a sample-barcoded 5' primer plus a J-beta primer mix. In TCRdb, the 5' RACE reads were re-called with MiXCR into one record per CDR3 protein. The sample shows 800,000 or so distinct CDR3 sequences, about 25% of them seen only once. Germline CDR1 MDHEN, CDR2 SYDVKM. V was clipped by 3 bases and J by 4 bases, with 17 bases between them. The CDR3 runs 16 residues. The table lists this clonotype with a few counts. Antigen specificity is unknown. This sample also belongs to another study, concerning T cells of mothers and their children.

What was sequenced was blood. The V and J genes are TRBV28 and TRBJ2-3; D not resolved. The clonotype originates from a boy between 5 and 17 years old in good health. CDR3 region: CASSLLVGPLADTQYF. CDR3 nucleotides: TGTGCCAGCAGTTTGTTGGTGGGCCCCCTCGCAGATACGCAGTATTTT. Combining the CDR3 with reference TRBV28 and TRBJ2-3 gives the whole variable domain DVKVTQSSRYLVKRTGEKVFLECVQDMDHENMFWYRQDPGLGLRLIYFSYDVKMKEKGDIPEGYSVSREKKERFSLILESASTNQTSMYLCASSLLVGPLADTQYFGPGTRLTVL.